The next 3 T cell receptor beta chains were all read from a single sample in a study of T cell clonotyping in hematopoietic cell transplantation. Specified time point: recipient sample about 28 days before transplant, after cytoreduction. Sequencing was performed with immunoSEQ multiplex PCR; in TCRdb, only in-frame clones are kept and a portion is missing. The profile shows tens of thousands of clones, more than 70% of them singletons. Source: peripheral blood mononuclear cells, taken before stem cell transplant. The receptors here all came from a man aged 50 or older with myelodysplastic syndrome. Some clones in this sample may be carry-over from other donors' samples.

The chain employs TRBV20-1 and TRBJ2-7; D gene unclear. V was pared by 5 bases and J by 4 bases, with 9 bases between. The CDR3 length is 11 residues. CDR1 is DFQATT, CDR2 SNEGSKA, per germline (reference sequence). For the CDR3, the DNA is TGCAGTGCTCCCGGCCCATACGAGCAGTACTTC. Translating gives CSAPGPYEQYF.

The genes are TRBV25-1 and TRBJ1-1; TRBD1 agrees at 10 bases. V dropped 4 bases and J dropped 1; count of bases not matched to a gene: 6. Per germline, CDR1 MGHDK and CDR2 SYGVNS. The CDR3 contains 16 residues. In DNA, the CDR3 is TGTGCCAGCAGTGGAAGGGACAGGGGATGGAACACTGAAGCTTTCTTT. Amino acids: CASSGRDRGWNTEAFF.

The chain employs TRBV7-3 and TRBJ2-2; D is possibly TRBD1 or TRBD2 (6 bases each). Between the trimmed V and J ends, which lost 5 bases and 7 bases, there was a span of 17 bases. There are 15 residues in the CDR3. Germline loops: CDR1 SGHTA, CDR2 FQGTGA. CDR3 residues: CASSQRPGGGGELFF. As DNA, the CDR3 is TGTGCCAGCAGCCAGAGGCCCGGGGGCGGCGGGGAGCTGTTTTTT.